Listed below are T cell receptor beta chains from one sample, sequenced in a study of identical twins. Each CDR3 protein is one row after TCRdb ran MiXCR on the 5' RACE reads. The sample comprises about 220,000 distinct CDR3 sequences, 7.5% of which are singletons, and around 1.8% rests with the top ten. This same sample was also taken into another study, of yellow fever vaccine responses in identical twins.

Sequencing used memory (CD45RO+) T cells sorted from blood. The receptor source for this set is a woman under 30 in good health. Both conserved end residues are trimmed from each CDR3.

J,V,CDR3
TRBJ2-3,TRBV5-1,ASSLEGFATDTQY
TRBJ2-1,TRBV6-1,ASSEILYQF
TRBJ2-2,TRBV7-9,ASTLTQPTGELF
TRBJ1-1,TRBV10-3,AIKEIPVMNTEAF
TRBJ1-2,TRBV24-1,ATSDHRGDYGYT
TRBJ2-5,TRBV20-1,SAKPGLKETQY
TRBJ2-3,TRBV29-1,SVSSSDTQY
TRBJ1-2,TRBV12-3/TRBV12-4,ASSSTDRVEGYT
TRBJ2-7,TRBV20-1,SASKEAYEQY
TRBJ1-5,TRBV20-1,SARGGTGGNQPQH
TRBJ2-6,TRBV9,ASSVAGAGANVLT
TRBJ2-1,TRBV6-2/TRBV6-3,ASSRSVGQGRNEQF
TRBJ1-5,TRBV5-6,ASSFRQGRRLGQPQH
TRBJ2-4,TRBV5-5,ASSVLVPGQGENIQY
TRBJ2-7,TRBV27,ASSFKGQGTYEQY